The following is a TCR beta chain sequence with its context. No antigen is known for it. DNA at 200 ng, around 30,000 T cell genomes, went into sorted-subset replicate PCRs. The assay was immunoSEQ multiplex PCR, and TCRdb's table has in-frame clones only and misses some. This sample carries hundreds of thousands of clones, 85% to 95% of them seen once, and the ten largest clones take about 0.11%. The sample is drawn from a study of shared clonotypes between healthy human individuals. Naive CD8 cells lacked CD45RO, underwent positive selection for CCR7 and left out terminally differentiated effector memory CD45RA+ cells. General study results and limits: Sampling covered blood only; tissue repertoires likely differ.

The sequence derives from a woman aged 25 to 39 in good health. Material: naive CD8+ T cells sorted from blood.

The CDR3 DNA follows: TGTGCCAGTAGCCCTCCAGGGTTCACCGGGGAGCTGTTTTTT. It translates to CASSPPGFTGELFF. The V gene is TRBV19, the J gene TRBJ2-2; D may be TRBD1 (5 bases). Looked up from germline, CDR1 is LNHDA and CDR2 is SQIVND (reference sequence). This CDR3 has 14 residues. Trimming took 6 bases from V and 4 from J, leaving 12 bases between them.